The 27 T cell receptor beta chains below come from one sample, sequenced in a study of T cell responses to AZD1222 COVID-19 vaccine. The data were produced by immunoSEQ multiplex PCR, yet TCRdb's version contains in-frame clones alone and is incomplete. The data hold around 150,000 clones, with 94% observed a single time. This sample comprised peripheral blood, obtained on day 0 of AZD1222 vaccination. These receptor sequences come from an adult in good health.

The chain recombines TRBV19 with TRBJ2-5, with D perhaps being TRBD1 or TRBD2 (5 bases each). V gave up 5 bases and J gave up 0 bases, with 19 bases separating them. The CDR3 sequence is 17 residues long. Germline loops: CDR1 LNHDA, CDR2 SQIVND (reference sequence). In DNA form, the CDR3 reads TGTGCCAGTAGTGTCCCAGGCCAGGGAGCCCACCAAGAGACCCAGTACTTC. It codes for CASSVPGQGAHQETQYF. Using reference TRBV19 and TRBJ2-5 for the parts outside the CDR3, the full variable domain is DGGITQSPKYLFRKEGQNVTLSCEQNLNHDAMYWYRQDPGQGLRLIYYSQIVNDFQKGDIAEGYSVSREKKESFPLTVTSAQKNPTAFYLCASSVPGQGAHQETQYFGPGTRLLVL.

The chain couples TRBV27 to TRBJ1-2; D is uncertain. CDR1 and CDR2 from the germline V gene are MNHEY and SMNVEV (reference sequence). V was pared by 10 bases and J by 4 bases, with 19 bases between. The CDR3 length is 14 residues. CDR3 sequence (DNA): TGTGCCACTCCGCCCATTCTACAGCCCTATGGCTACACCTTC. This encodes CATPPILQPYGYTF.

CDR3 nucleotides: TGTGCCAGCAGTGACTACAGGGGGCTAGACCCCTTGAACACTGAAGCTTTCTTT. Its translation: CASSDYRGLDPLNTEAFF. The V and J genes are TRBV6-1 and TRBJ1-1; TRBD1 agrees at 9 bases. V trimming: 3 bases; J trimming: 0 bases; junction bases outside the gene matches: 11. The CDR3 covers 18 residues. Germline-derived CDR1 and CDR2 are MNHNS and SASEGT.

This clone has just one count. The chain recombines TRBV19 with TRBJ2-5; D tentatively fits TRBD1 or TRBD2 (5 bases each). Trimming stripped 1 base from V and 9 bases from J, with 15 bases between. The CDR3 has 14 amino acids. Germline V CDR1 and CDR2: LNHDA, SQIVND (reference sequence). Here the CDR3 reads CASSIGGTTTAQYF. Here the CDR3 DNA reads TGTGCCAGTAGTATAGGGGGGACCACTACGGCCCAGTACTTC.

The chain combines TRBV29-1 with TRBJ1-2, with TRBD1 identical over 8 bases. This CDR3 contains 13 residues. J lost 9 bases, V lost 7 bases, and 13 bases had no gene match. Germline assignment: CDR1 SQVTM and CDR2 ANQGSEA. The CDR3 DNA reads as TGCAGCGGCCACGACAGGGGATCTGGACGCTACACCTTC. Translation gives CSGHDRGSGRYTF.

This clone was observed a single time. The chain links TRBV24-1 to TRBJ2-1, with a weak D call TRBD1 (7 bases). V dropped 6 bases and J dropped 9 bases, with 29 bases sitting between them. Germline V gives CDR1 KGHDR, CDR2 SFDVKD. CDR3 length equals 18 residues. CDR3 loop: CATSTSSDLGGTDREQFF. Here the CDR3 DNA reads TGTGCCACCAGTACTTCTTCGGACCTTGGCGGGACAGATCGTGAGCAGTTCTTC.

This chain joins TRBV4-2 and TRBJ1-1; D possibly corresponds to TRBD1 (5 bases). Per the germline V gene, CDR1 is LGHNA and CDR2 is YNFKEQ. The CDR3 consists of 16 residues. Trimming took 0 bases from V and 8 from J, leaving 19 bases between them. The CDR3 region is CASSQEGGWQGEEAFF. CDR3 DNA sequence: TGTGCCAGCAGCCAAGAGGGGGGGTGGCAGGGAGAGGAAGCTTTCTTT.

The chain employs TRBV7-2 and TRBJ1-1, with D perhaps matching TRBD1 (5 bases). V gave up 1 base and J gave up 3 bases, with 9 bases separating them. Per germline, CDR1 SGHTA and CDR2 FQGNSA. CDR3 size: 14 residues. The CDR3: CASSLVARDTEAFF. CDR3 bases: TGTGCCAGCAGCTTAGTCGCCAGGGACACTGAAGCTTTCTTT.

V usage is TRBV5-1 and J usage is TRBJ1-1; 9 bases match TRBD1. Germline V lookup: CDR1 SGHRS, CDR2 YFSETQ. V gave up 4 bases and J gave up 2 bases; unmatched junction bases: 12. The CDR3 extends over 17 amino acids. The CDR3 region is CASSPAPQGAANTEAFF. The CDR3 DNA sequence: TGCGCCAGCAGCCCGGCCCCACAGGGGGCGGCTAACACTGAAGCTTTCTTT.

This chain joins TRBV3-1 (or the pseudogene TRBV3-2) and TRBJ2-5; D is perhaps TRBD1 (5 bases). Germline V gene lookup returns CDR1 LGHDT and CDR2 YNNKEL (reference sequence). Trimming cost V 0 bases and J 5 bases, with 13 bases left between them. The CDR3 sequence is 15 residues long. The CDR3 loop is CASSQEAGPWETQYF. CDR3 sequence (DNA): TGTGCCAGCAGCCAAGAGGCAGGGCCGTGGGAGACCCAGTACTTC.

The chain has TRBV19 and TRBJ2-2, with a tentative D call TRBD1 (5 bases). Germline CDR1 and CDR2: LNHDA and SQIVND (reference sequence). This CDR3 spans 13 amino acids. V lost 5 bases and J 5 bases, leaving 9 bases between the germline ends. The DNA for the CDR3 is TGTGCCAGTAGTGCAGGGTCAACCGGGGAGCTGTTTTTT. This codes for CASSAGSTGELFF.

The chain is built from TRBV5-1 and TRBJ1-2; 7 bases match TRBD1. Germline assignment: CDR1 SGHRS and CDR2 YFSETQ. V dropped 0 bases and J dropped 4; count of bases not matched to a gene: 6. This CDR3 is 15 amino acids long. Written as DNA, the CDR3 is TGCGCCAGCAGCTTGGCCGGGACAGCCGCCTATGGCTACACCTTC. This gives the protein CASSLAGTAAYGYTF.

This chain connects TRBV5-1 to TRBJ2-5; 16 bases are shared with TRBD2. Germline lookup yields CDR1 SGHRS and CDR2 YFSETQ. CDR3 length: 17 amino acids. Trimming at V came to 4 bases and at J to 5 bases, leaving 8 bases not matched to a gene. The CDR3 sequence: CASSPGTSGGAFETQYF. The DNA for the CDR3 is TGCGCCAGCAGCCCCGGGACTAGCGGGGGGGCGTTTGAGACCCAGTACTTC.

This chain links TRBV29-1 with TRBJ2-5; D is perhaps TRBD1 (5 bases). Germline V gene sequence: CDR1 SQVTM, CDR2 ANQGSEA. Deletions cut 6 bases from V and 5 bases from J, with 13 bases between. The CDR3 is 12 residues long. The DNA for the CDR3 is TGCAGCGTCGCGGACACCTGGGAGACCCAGTACTTC. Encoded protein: CSVADTWETQYF.

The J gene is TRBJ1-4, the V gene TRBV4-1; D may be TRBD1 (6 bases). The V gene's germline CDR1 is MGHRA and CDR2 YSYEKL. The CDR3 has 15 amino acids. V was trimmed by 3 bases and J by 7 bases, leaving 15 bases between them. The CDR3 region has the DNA TGCGCCAGCAGCCATAACAGGGCCCTCGGTGAAAAACTGTTTTTT. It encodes CASSHNRALGEKLFF.

The CDR3 is CASTAGSRGYNEQFF. The CDR3 DNA sequence: TGTGCCAGTACGGCGGGCAGCCGAGGGTACAATGAGCAGTTCTTC. This chain connects TRBV19 to TRBJ2-1; D perhaps matches TRBD2 (5 bases). The CDR3 is made up of 15 amino acids. Germline lookup yields CDR1 LNHDA and CDR2 SQIVND (reference sequence). The ends were cut back, 7 bases at V and 4 bases at J, with 17 bases in the middle.

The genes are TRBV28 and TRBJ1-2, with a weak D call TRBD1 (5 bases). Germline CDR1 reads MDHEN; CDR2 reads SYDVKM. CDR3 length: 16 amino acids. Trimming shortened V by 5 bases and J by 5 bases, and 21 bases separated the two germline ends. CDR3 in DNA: TGTGCCAGCAGTACTGCTGGGGCTACATTGGAATATGGCTACACCTTC. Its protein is CASSTAGATLEYGYTF.

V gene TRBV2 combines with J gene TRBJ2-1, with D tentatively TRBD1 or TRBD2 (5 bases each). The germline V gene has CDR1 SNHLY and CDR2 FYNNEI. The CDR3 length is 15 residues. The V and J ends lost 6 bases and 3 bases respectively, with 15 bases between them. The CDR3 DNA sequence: TGTGCCAGCAGGGGGGTCACCCTCCTCTACAATGAGCAGTTCTTC. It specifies CASRGVTLLYNEQFF.

The CDR3 DNA reads as TGCAGCGTCGGGACAGGGGAAACTGAAGCTTTCTTT. Protein: CSVGTGETEAFF. The gene calls are TRBV29-1 and TRBJ1-1, with 10 bases matching TRBD1. The CDR3 sequence is 12 residues long. From germline, CDR1 is SQVTM and CDR2 ANQGSEA. The junction had 3 bases not matched to a gene; V was cut back by 6 bases and J by 5 bases.

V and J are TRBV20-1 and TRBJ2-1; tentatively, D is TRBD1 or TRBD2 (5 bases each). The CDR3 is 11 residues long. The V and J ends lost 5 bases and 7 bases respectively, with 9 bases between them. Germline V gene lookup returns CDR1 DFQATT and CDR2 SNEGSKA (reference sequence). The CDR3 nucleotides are TGCAGTGCTGGGGGTAAAAATGAGCAGTTCTTC. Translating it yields CSAGGKNEQFF.

The CDR3 bases are TGTGCCAGCAGTTTTACAGACCCCCAGTATGGCTACACCTTC. Translating it yields CASSFTDPQYGYTF. V and J are TRBV28 and TRBJ1-2; D gene uncertain. V lost 3 bases to trimming and J lost 5 bases, with 13 bases between them. From germline, CDR1 is MDHEN and CDR2 SYDVKM. This CDR3 region has 14 residues.

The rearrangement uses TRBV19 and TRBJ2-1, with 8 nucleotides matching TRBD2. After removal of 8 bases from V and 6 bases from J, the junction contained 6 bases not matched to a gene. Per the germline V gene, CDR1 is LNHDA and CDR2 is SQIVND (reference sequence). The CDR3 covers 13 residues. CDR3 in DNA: TGTGCCAGTCGCCTCGGGGGGGGCAATGAGCAGTTCTTC. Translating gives CASRLGGGNEQFF.

The CDR3: CASSEAGGTDTQYF. CDR3 DNA: TGTGCCAGCAGCGAAGCAGGGGGCACAGATACGCAGTATTTT. The rearrangement uses TRBV7-2 and TRBJ2-3, with TRBD1 as a possible D gene (6 bases). There are 14 residues in the CDR3. The germline gives CDR1 SGHTA, CDR2 FQGNSA. Trimming cost V 5 bases and J 1 base, with 10 bases left between them.

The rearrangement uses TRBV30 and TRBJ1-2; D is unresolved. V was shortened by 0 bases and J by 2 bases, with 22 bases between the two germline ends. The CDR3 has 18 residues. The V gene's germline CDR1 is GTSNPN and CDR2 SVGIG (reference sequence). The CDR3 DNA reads TGTGCCTGGAGTGTAGCTCGGACTTCTCAACCACCGAACTATGGCTACACCTTC. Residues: CAWSVARTSQPPNYGYTF.

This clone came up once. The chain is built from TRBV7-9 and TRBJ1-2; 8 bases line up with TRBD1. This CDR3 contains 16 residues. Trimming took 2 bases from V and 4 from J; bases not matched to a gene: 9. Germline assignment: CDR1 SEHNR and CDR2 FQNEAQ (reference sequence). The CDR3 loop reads CASSLPRQGAAYGYTF. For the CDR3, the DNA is TGTGCCAGCAGCTTACCCCGGCAGGGGGCAGCCTATGGCTACACCTTC.

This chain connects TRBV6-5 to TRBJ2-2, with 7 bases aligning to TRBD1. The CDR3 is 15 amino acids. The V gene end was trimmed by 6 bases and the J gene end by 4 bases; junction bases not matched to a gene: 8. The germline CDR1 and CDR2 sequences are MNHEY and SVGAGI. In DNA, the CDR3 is TGTGCCAGCAGCCACCGGGACAGAACCACCGGGGAGCTGTTTTTT. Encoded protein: CASSHRDRTTGELFF.

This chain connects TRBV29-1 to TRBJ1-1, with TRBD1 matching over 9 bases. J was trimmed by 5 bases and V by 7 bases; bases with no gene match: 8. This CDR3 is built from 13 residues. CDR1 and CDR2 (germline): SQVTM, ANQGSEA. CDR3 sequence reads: CSAQQGARTEAFF. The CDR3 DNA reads TGCAGCGCTCAACAGGGGGCGCGAACTGAAGCTTTCTTT.